These 25 T cell receptor beta chains originate from one sample sequenced in a study of blood T cell repertoires in COVID-19. The method was immunoSEQ multiplex PCR; TCRdb's version includes in-frame clones alone and lacks a portion of them. The table records under 200,000 clones, 86% of them present only once. The sequenced sample was peripheral blood. These receptors came from a man in his sixties with acute or convalescent COVID-19.

The CDR3 coding sequence is TGTGCCAGCAGCCCCCTAGCGGGAGAAACCTACGAGCAGTACTTC. Protein sequence: CASSPLAGETYEQYF. This chain uses TRBV7-6 with TRBJ2-7; 10 bases map to TRBD2. The CDR3 consists of 15 residues. Germline CDR1 reads SGHVS; CDR2 reads FNYEAQ. Trimming took 5 bases from V and 2 from J; bases not matched to a gene: 6.

The gene calls are TRBV27 and TRBJ1-5; a possible D gene is TRBD1 (5 bases). V dropped 5 bases and J dropped 7 bases, with 12 bases sitting between them. The CDR3 extends over 13 amino acids. CDR1 is MNHEY and CDR2 is SMNVEV in the germline V gene (reference sequence). In DNA form, the CDR3 reads TGTGCCAGCAGTCCCCGGGGGAGGCAGCCCCAGCATTTT. Amino acids: CASSPRGRQPQHF.

The rearrangement joins TRBV19 to TRBJ1-5; 7 bases are a match to TRBD1. The germline gives CDR1 LNHDA, CDR2 SQIVND (reference sequence). The CDR3 spans 14 residues. V lost 4 bases and J lost 6; bases outside the gene matches: 6. The CDR3 DNA follows: TGTGCCAGTAGTAATCAGGGGGGTCGTCAGCCCCAGCATTTT. This codes for CASSNQGGRQPQHF.

This chain links TRBV27 with TRBJ1-2, with TRBD1 matching over 9 bases. Trimming took 4 bases from V and 1 from J; bases not matched to a gene: 1. CDR1 is MNHEY and CDR2 is SMNVEV in the germline V gene (reference sequence). This CDR3 has 14 residues. The CDR3 reads CASSSTGGNYGYTF. The CDR3 bases are TGTGCCAGCAGTTCGACAGGGGGTAACTATGGCTACACCTTC.

V usage is TRBV19 and J usage is TRBJ1-1; 8 positions match TRBD1. The V segment lost 9 bases and the J segment 1 base; nucleotides outside the gene matches: 7. CDR1 is LNHDA, CDR2 SQIVND, per germline (reference sequence). The CDR3 totals 14 residues. This chain's CDR3 is CASQKQGANTEAFF. The CDR3 DNA sequence: TGTGCCAGCCAGAAGCAGGGGGCGAACACTGAAGCTTTCTTT.

As concerns this clone: Additional DNA sequences in this sample encode the identical CDR3. V and J are TRBV18 and TRBJ2-1, with TRBD2 matching 12 bases. This CDR3 contains 16 residues. Per germline, CDR1 KGHSH and CDR2 LQKENI. The V gene end was trimmed by 2 bases and the J gene end by 5 bases; junction bases not matched to a gene: 4. The CDR3 loop reads CASSPGLAGGDNEQFF. Here the CDR3 DNA reads TGTGCCAGCTCACCAGGCCTAGCGGGGGGGGACAATGAGCAGTTCTTC.

The gene calls are TRBV29-1 and TRBJ2-7; 8 positions match TRBD2. The CDR3 contains 13 residues. Germline-derived CDR1 and CDR2 are SQVTM and ANQGSEA. With 4 bases clipped from V and 2 bases from J, the junction kept 4 bases outside the gene matches. In DNA form, the CDR3 reads TGCAGCGTTGTTCCGGGAGGGACCTACGAGCAGTACTTC. Translation: CSVVPGGTYEQYF.

The rearrangement uses TRBV6-5 and TRBJ1-1; the D gene is possibly TRBD1 (5 bases). CDR1 and CDR2 (germline): MNHEY, SVGAGI. The V end lost 0 bases, the J end lost 3 bases, and 11 bases lay between the germline ends. The CDR3 runs to 15 residues. The CDR3 loop reads CASSYSRSGDTEAFF. The CDR3 nucleotides are TGTGCCAGCAGTTACTCGCGATCGGGGGACACTGAAGCTTTCTTT.

This chain joins TRBV18 and TRBJ1-4, with TRBD1 matching 7 bases. Germline assignment: CDR1 KGHSH and CDR2 LQKENI. This CDR3 comprises 15 residues. V dropped 3 bases and J dropped 5; count of bases not matched to a gene: 6. The CDR3 DNA reads TGTGCCAGCTCACCTGGGACAGTAGTAAATGAAAAACTGTTTTTT. Encoded protein: CASSPGTVVNEKLFF.

The genes are TRBV7-2 and TRBJ2-2; 7 bases fit TRBD2. Germline assignment: CDR1 SGHTA and CDR2 FQGNSA. The trim removed 3 bases at V and 3 bases at J, leaving 1 base unmatched. The CDR3 extends over 14 amino acids. The CDR3 loop reads CASSFTSDTGELFF. The CDR3 nucleotides are TGTGCCAGCAGCTTCACTAGCGACACCGGGGAGCTGTTTTTT.

This clone was recorded once. The chain has TRBV25-1 and TRBJ1-6; 8 nucleotides align to TRBD1. Germline lookup yields CDR1 MGHDK and CDR2 SYGVNS. Losses at the gene ends were 6 bases for V and 7 bases for J; bases not matched to a gene: 5. This CDR3 contains 14 residues. The CDR3 loop reads CASSGQGKNSPLHF. CDR3 in DNA: TGTGCCAGCAGCGGACAGGGTAAAAATTCACCCCTCCACTTT.

This sequence joins TRBV5-1 and TRBJ1-4, with D unresolved. Germline-derived CDR1 and CDR2 are SGHRS and YFSETQ. The CDR3 has 14 residues. V lost 0 bases and J lost 4, with 7 bases in between. This CDR3 is CASSLGADNEKLFF. The DNA for the CDR3 is TGCGCCAGCAGCTTGGGAGCGGATAATGAAAAACTGTTTTTT.

The chain joins TRBV25-1 to TRBJ1-2; D is uncertain. This CDR3 spans 11 amino acids. The germline CDR1 and CDR2 sequences are MGHDK and SYGVNS. The V end lost 10 bases, the J end lost 10 bases, and 16 bases lay between the germline ends. The CDR3 sequence: CATSAGWTYTF. DNA of the CDR3: TGTGCCACCTCGGCGGGGTGGACCTACACCTTC.

The gene calls are TRBV28 and TRBJ1-2; the match to TRBD1 covers 7 bases. With V trimmed by 4 bases and J by 4 bases, 9 bases remained unmatched. Germline lookup yields CDR1 MDHEN and CDR2 SYDVKM. CDR3 size: 15 residues. CDR3 in amino acids: CASSSQGHRSYGYTF. The CDR3 DNA reads as TGTGCCAGCAGTTCACAGGGGCATCGAAGCTATGGCTACACCTTC.

The chain links TRBV6-5 to TRBJ1-5; 8 positions match TRBD1. J was trimmed by 0 bases and V by 7 bases; bases with no gene match: 5. The CDR3 extends over 15 amino acids. Germline-derived CDR1 and CDR2 are MNHEY and SVGAGI. CDR3 residues: CASTTGEYSNQPQHF. In DNA form, the CDR3 reads TGTGCCAGCACGACAGGGGAATATAGCAATCAGCCCCAGCATTTT.

This chain uses TRBV27 with TRBJ2-3; 7 nucleotides agree with TRBD2. The CDR3 runs 16 residues. Trimming took 6 bases from V and 0 from J; bases not matched to a gene: 9. CDR1 and CDR2 from the germline V gene are MNHEY and SMNVEV (reference sequence). The CDR3 DNA reads as TGTGCCAGCAGGACCCTAGCGGCCTTGAGCACAGATACGCAGTATTTT. Translating gives CASRTLAALSTDTQYF.

This sequence joins TRBV29-1 and TRBJ1-1; 7 nucleotides line up with TRBD1. Germline CDR1 is SQVTM and CDR2 is ANQGSEA. The CDR3 has 13 amino acids. Unmatched junction bases numbered 8, after V lost 7 bases and J lost 3 bases. The CDR3 sequence: CSAKDRPDTEAFF. For the CDR3, the DNA is TGCAGCGCAAAGGACAGGCCAGACACTGAAGCTTTCTTT.

This chain joins TRBV3-1 (or the pseudogene TRBV3-2) and TRBJ2-2; D is unresolved. Germline CDR1 is LGHDT and CDR2 is YNNKEL (reference sequence). The CDR3 loop spans 17 amino acids. The V end lost 1 base, the J end lost 4 bases, and 16 bases lay between the germline ends. The CDR3 DNA reads TGTGCCAGCAGCCAAGTTTTGGGCTCCACCATCACCGGGGAGCTGTTTTTT. As protein: CASSQVLGSTITGELFF.

The chain employs TRBV28 and TRBJ2-7; D possibly corresponds to TRBD2 (5 bases). This CDR3 has 13 amino acids. The germline gives CDR1 MDHEN, CDR2 SYDVKM. V lost 11 bases to trimming and J lost 0 bases, with 14 bases between them. CDR3 nucleotides: TGTGCCGCAGAGGGAGATAGCTCCTACGAGCAGTACTTC. Protein: CAAEGDSSYEQYF.

The chain carries TRBV27 and TRBJ2-7, with 10 bases matching TRBD1. CDR3 length: 14 amino acids. Germline V gene sequence: CDR1 MNHEY, CDR2 SMNVEV (reference sequence). V shed 8 bases and J 2 bases; nucleotides not matched to a gene: 6. Here the CDR3 DNA reads TGTGCCAGCTCCGTCGGACAGGGGGCCTACGAGCAGTACTTC. It translates to CASSVGQGAYEQYF.

This chain joins TRBV30 and TRBJ1-1; the match to TRBD1 covers 7 bases. The CDR3 runs 16 residues. The germline V gene encodes CDR1 GTSNPN and CDR2 SVGIG (reference sequence). Trimming at V came to 3 bases and at J to 2 bases, leaving 12 bases not matched to a gene. CDR3 coding DNA: TGTGCCTGGAGAGGACGACTACAGGGGACAAACACTGAAGCTTTCTTT. This codes for CAWRGRLQGTNTEAFF.

This rearrangement joins TRBV24-1 to TRBJ1-2; TRBD1 might be the D (5 bases). The length of the CDR3 is 14 residues. The ends were cut back, 2 bases at V and 3 bases at J, with 9 bases in the middle. Germline loops: CDR1 KGHDR, CDR2 SFDVKD. CDR3 nucleotide sequence: TGTGCCACCAGTGATTCTGGGGCGGACTATGGCTACACCTTC. Translating gives CATSDSGADYGYTF.

This rearrangement joins TRBV5-1 to TRBJ1-4, with TRBD1 identical over 7 bases. Germline values: CDR1 SGHRS, CDR2 YFSETQ. Trimming cost V 4 bases and J 2 bases; bases outside gene matches: 11. There are 17 residues in the CDR3. CDR3 DNA: TGCGCCAGCAGCACAGGACAGGCGCATGTGACTAATGAAAAACTGTTTTTT. Translating gives CASSTGQAHVTNEKLFF.

This chain links TRBV28 with TRBJ1-5; D is ambiguous. Trimming took off 5 bases at V and 4 bases at J, with 12 bases between the two ends. This CDR3 comprises 14 residues. Germline CDR1 is MDHEN and CDR2 is SYDVKM. The CDR3: CASSTRHGNQPQHF. The DNA for the CDR3 is TGTGCCAGCAGTACACGACATGGGAATCAGCCCCAGCATTTT.

This rearrangement joins TRBV11-2 to TRBJ1-1, with a tentative D call TRBD1 (5 bases). The CDR3 spans 13 residues. Germline lookup yields CDR1 SGHAT and CDR2 FQNNGV. The V end lost 4 bases, the J end lost 5 bases, and 11 bases lay between the germline ends. The CDR3 sequence is CASSSQVMTEAFF. The CDR3, as DNA: TGTGCCAGCAGCTCACAGGTTATGACTGAAGCTTTCTTT.